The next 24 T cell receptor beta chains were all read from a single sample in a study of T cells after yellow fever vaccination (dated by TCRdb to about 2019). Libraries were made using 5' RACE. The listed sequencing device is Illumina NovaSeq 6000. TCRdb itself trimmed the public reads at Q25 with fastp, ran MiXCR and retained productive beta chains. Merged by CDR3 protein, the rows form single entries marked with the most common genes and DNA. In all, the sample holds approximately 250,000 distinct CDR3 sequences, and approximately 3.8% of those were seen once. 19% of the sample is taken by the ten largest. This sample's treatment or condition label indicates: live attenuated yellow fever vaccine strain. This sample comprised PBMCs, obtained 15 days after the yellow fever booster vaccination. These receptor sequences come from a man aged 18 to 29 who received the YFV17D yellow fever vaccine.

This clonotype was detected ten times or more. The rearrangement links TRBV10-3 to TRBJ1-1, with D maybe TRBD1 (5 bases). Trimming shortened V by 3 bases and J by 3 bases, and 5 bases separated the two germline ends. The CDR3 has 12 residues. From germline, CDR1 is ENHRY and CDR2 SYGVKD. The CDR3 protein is CAISDRDTEAFF. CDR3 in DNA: TGTGCCATCAGTGACAGGGACACTGAAGCTTTCTTT.

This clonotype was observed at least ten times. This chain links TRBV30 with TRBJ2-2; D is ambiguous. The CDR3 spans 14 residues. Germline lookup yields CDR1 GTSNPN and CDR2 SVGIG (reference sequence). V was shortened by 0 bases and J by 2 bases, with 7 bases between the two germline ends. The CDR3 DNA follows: TGTGCCTGGAGTGTTGGTTTCAACACCGGGGAGCTGTTTTTT. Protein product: CAWSVGFNTGELFF.

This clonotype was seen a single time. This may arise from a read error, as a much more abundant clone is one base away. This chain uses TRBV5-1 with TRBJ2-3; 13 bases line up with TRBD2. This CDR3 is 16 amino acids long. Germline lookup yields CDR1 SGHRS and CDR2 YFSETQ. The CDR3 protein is CTSSILAGGLPDTQYF. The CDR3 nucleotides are TGCACCAGCAGCATACTAGCGGGGGGGTTGCCAGATACGCAGTATTTT.

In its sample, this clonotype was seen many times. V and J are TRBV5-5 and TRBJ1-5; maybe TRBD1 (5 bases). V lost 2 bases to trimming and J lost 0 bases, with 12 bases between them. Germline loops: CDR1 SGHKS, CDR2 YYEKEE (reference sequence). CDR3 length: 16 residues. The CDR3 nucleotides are TGTGCCAGCAGCTTAAGACAGCCAAATAGCAATCAGCCCCAGCATTTT. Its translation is CASSLRQPNSNQPQHF. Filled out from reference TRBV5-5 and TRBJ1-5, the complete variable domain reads DAGVTQSPTHLIKTRGQQVTLRCSPISGHKSVSWYQQVLGQGPQFIFQYYEKEERGRGNFPDRFSARQFPNYSSELNVNALLLGDSALYLCASSLRQPNSNQPQHFGDGTRLSIL.

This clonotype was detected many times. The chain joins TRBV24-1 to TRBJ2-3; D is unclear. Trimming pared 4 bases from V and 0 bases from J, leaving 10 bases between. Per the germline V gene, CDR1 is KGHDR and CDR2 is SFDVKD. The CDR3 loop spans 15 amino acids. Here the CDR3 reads CATSDPPSSTDTQYF. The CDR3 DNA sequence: TGTGCCACCAGTGACCCTCCCTCTAGCACAGATACGCAGTATTTT.

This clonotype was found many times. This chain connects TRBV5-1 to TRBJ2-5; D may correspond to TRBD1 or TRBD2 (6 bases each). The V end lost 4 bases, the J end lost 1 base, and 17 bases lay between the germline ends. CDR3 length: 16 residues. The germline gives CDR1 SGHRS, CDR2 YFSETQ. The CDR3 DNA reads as TGCGCCAGCAGCCCGGGGGTTGGGGGCCCCCAAGAGACCCAGTACTTC. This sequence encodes CASSPGVGGPQETQYF.

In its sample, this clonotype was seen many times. The CDR3 nucleotides are TGTGCCAGCAGCCTCAAATCTCTACGCGCAGTAGAAGGCTACACCTTC. It encodes CASSLKSLRAVEGYTF. This chain links TRBV7-7 with TRBJ1-2; no definite D call. Trimming cost V 5 bases and J 8 bases, with 24 bases left between them. CDR3 length: 16 amino acids. Germline V gives CDR1 SSHAT, CDR2 FNYEAQ (reference sequence).

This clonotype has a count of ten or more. CDR3 region: CASNDGTTNEKLFF. CDR3 bases: TGTGCCAGCAACGACGGAACAACTAATGAAAAACTGTTTTTT. The chain recombines TRBV2 with TRBJ1-4; D gene uncertain. From germline, CDR1 is SNHLY and CDR2 FYNNEI. The CDR3 has 14 residues. Trimming stripped 7 bases from V and 0 bases from J, with 9 bases between.

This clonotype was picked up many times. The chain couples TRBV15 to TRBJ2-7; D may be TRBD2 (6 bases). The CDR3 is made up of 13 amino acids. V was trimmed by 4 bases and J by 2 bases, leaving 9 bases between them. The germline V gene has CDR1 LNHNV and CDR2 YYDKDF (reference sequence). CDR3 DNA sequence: TGTGCCACCAGCATCGGGGGAACCTACGAGCAGTACTTC. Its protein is CATSIGGTYEQYF.

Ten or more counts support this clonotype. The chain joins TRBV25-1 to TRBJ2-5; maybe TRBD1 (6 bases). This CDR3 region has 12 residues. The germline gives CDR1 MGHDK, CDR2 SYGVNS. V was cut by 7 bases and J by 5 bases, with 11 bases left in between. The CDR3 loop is CASNGQFETQYF. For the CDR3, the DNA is TGTGCCAGCAACGGACAGTTTGAGACCCAGTACTTC. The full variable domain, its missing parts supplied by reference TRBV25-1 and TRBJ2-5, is EADIYQTPRYLVIGTGKKITLECSQTMGHDKMYWYQQDPGMELHLIHYSYGVNSTEKGDLSSESTVSRIRTEHFPLTLESARPSHTSQYLCASNGQFETQYFGPGTRLLVL.

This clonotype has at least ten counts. The CDR3 region is CASSHSGLGWRNDRGRTEAFF. CDR3 nucleotides: TGCGCCAGCAGCCATTCGGGGCTAGGGTGGCGAAACGACAGGGGGCGCACTGAAGCTTTCTTT. The chain couples TRBV4-1 to TRBJ1-1, with 10 bases aligning to TRBD1. The CDR3 has 21 amino acids. The germline gives CDR1 MGHRA, CDR2 YSYEKL. V was clipped by 3 bases and J by 4 bases; unmatched bases: 23.

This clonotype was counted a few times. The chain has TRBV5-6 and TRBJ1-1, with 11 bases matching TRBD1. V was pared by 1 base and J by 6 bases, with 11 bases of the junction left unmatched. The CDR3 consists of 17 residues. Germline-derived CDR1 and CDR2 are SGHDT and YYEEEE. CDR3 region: CASSLLGTGGLGAEAFF. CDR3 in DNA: TGTGCCAGCAGCTTGCTAGGGACAGGGGGGCTTGGGGCTGAAGCTTTCTTT.

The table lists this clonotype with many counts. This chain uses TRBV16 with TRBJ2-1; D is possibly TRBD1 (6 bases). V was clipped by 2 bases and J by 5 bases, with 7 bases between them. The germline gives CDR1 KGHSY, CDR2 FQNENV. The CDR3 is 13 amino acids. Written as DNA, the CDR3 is TGTGCCAGCAGCCAAAACAGGGACAATGAGCAGTTCTTC. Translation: CASSQNRDNEQFF.

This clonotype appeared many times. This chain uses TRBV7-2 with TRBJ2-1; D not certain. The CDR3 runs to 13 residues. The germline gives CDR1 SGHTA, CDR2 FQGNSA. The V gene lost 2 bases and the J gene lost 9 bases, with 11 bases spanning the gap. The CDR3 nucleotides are TGTGCCAGCAGCTTAAATGTCGAGCTTGAGCAGTTCTTC. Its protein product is CASSLNVELEQFF.

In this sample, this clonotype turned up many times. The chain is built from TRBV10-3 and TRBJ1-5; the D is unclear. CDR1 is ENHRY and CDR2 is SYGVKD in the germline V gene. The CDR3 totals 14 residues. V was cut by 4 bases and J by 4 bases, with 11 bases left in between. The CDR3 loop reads CAISGSPSNQPQHF. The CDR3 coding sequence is TGTGCCATCAGTGGTTCCCCTTCAAATCAGCCCCAGCATTTT.

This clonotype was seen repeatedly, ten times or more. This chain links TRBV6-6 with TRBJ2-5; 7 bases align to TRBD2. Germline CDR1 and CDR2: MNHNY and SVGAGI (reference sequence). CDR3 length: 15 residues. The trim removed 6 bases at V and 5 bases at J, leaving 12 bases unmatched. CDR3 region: CASSTNLGGGETQYF. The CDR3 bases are TGTGCCAGCAGCACCAATCTTGGCGGGGGTGAGACCCAGTACTTC.

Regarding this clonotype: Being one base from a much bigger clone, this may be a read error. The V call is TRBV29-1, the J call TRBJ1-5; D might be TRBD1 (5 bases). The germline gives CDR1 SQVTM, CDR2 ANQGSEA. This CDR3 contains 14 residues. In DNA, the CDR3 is TGCAGCGTTGGGAGAGGGGATTCTGGTCAGCCCCATCATTTT. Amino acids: CSVGRGDSGQPHHF.

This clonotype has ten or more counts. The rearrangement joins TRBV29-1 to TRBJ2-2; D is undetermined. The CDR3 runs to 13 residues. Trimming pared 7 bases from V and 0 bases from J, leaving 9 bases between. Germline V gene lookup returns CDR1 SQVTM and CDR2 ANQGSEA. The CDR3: CSGSAANTGELFF. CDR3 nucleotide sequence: TGCAGCGGATCAGCCGCGAACACCGGGGAGCTGTTTTTT.

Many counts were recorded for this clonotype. For the CDR3, the DNA is TGCGCCAGCAGCTTCCGACTAGCCACTAGCACAGATACGCAGTATTTT. It codes for CASSFRLATSTDTQYF. The J gene is TRBJ2-3, the V gene TRBV5-1; 7 bases are shared with TRBD2. This CDR3 has 16 amino acids. Losses at the gene ends were 2 bases for V and 0 bases for J; bases not matched to a gene: 6. CDR1 and CDR2 (germline): SGHRS, YFSETQ.

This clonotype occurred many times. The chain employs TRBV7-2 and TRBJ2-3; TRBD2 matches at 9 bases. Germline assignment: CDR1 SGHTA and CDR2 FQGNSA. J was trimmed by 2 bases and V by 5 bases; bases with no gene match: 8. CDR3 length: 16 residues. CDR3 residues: CASSISGGGLTDTQYF. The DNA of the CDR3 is TGTGCCAGCAGCATTAGCGGGGGAGGACTCACAGATACGCAGTATTTT.

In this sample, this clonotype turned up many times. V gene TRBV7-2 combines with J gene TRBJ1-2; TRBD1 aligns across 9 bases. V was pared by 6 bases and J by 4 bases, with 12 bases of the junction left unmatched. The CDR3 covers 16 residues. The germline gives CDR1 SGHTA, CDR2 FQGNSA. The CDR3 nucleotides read TGTGCCAGCAGTCTACCGGGACAGGGACAAACCTATGGCTACACCTTC. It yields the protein CASSLPGQGQTYGYTF.

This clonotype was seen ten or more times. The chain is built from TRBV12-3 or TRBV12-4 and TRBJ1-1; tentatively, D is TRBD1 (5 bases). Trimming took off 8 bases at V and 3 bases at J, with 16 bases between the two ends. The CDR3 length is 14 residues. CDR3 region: CASAGTYYDTEAFF. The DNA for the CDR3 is TGTGCCAGCGCTGGGACGTATTACGACACTGAAGCTTTCTTT.

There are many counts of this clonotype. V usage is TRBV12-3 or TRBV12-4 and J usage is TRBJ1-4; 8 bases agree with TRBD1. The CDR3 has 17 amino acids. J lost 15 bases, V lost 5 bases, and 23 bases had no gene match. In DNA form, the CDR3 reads TGTGCCAGCAGTGGGTCCAGGGGGCTCTTACAGAATGAAAGGATGTTTTTT. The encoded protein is CASSGSRGLLQNERMFF.

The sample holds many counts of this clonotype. The CDR3 region is CASSWGTGSTDTQYF. CDR3 in DNA: TGTGCCAGCAGTTGGGGGACAGGGAGCACAGATACGCAGTATTTT. The chain uses TRBV6-5 and TRBJ2-3; 9 bases align to TRBD1. From germline, CDR1 is MNHEY and CDR2 SVGAGI. J lost 0 bases, V lost 4 bases, and 2 bases had no gene match. This CDR3 is built from 15 residues.